These T cell receptor beta chains were read from a single sample in a study of blood T cell repertoires in COVID-19. Assay used: immunoSEQ multiplex PCR; TCRdb lists only in-frame clones, some missing. Of about 190,000 clones in the sample, around 89% were seen once. Sequenced: peripheral blood. The receptors originated from a man in his fifties with acute or convalescent COVID-19. The conserved cysteine and the conserved F or W are not part of the CDR3 here. The order of the fields is J gene, CDR3 length, V gene, CDR3 protein.

J gene: TRBJ2-1; CDR3 length: 13; V gene: TRBV2; CDR3 protein: ASETEDRGYNEQF
J gene: TRBJ2-1; CDR3 length: 13; V gene: TRBV19; CDR3 protein: ASSSLSGPNNEQF
J gene: TRBJ2-3; CDR3 length: 12; V gene: TRBV5-1; CDR3 protein: ASSFGASTDTQY
J gene: TRBJ2-7; CDR3 length: 16; V gene: TRBV28; CDR3 protein: ASSFGGVSGRTYYEQY
J gene: TRBJ2-3; CDR3 length: 11; V gene: TRBV19; CDR3 protein: ASGSLSTDTQY
J gene: TRBJ2-1; CDR3 length: 12; V gene: TRBV7-3; CDR3 protein: ASSLTASYNEQF
J gene: TRBJ2-7; CDR3 length: 11; V gene: TRBV7-2; CDR3 protein: ASSLGASSEQY
J gene: TRBJ2-5; CDR3 length: 14; V gene: TRBV4-1; CDR3 protein: ASSPILQGVGETQY
J gene: TRBJ1-6; CDR3 length: 13; V gene: TRBV14; CDR3 protein: ASSPTTGSRSPLH
J gene: TRBJ1-6; CDR3 length: 13; V gene: TRBV7-8; CDR3 protein: ASSLVAQGYSPLH
J gene: TRBJ2-2; CDR3 length: 12; V gene: TRBV7-3; CDR3 protein: ASSWTGRTGELF
J gene: TRBJ1-5; CDR3 length: 13; V gene: TRBV5-8; CDR3 protein: ASTRGSPGNQPQH
J gene: TRBJ2-5; CDR3 length: 11; V gene: TRBV3-1/TRBV3-2; CDR3 protein: ASSLAGDETQY
J gene: TRBJ2-2; CDR3 length: 12; V gene: TRBV15; CDR3 protein: ATSRDRGTGELF
J gene: TRBJ1-4; CDR3 length: 12; V gene: TRBV11-2; CDR3 protein: ASSPTGVNEKLF
J gene: TRBJ2-3; CDR3 length: 13; V gene: TRBV10-2; CDR3 protein: ASSPYPTSTDTQY
J gene: TRBJ1-1; CDR3 length: 13; V gene: TRBV5-1; CDR3 protein: ASSLGVGQYTEAF
J gene: TRBJ2-3; CDR3 length: 14; V gene: TRBV3-1/TRBV3-2; CDR3 protein: ASSRLAGAGGDTQY
J gene: TRBJ1-2; CDR3 length: 9; V gene: TRBV20-1; CDR3 protein: SARDRGSYT
J gene: TRBJ2-5; CDR3 length: 12; V gene: TRBV7-2; CDR3 protein: ASSLDRGRETQY
J gene: TRBJ2-5; CDR3 length: 10; V gene: TRBV29-1; CDR3 protein: SVGGGVETQY
J gene: TRBJ1-3; CDR3 length: 12; V gene: TRBV7-8; CDR3 protein: ASKLGRDENTIY
J gene: TRBJ1-5; CDR3 length: 13; V gene: TRBV28; CDR3 protein: ASSHKQGVPVPQH
J gene: TRBJ2-6; CDR3 length: 17; V gene: TRBV5-1; CDR3 protein: ASSFGPQGIPSGANVLT
J gene: TRBJ2-5; CDR3 length: 12; V gene: TRBV2; CDR3 protein: ASSESLNIETQY
J gene: TRBJ1-5; CDR3 length: 10; V gene: TRBV19; CDR3 protein: ASSSRDQPQH
J gene: TRBJ2-2; CDR3 length: 14; V gene: TRBV9; CDR3 protein: ASSVGSTSNTGELF
J gene: TRBJ1-5; CDR3 length: 14; V gene: TRBV28; CDR3 protein: ASSGWRTGGNQPQH
J gene: TRBJ1-6; CDR3 length: 11; V gene: TRBV6-5; CDR3 protein: ASSYPGDSPLH
J gene: TRBJ1-2; CDR3 length: 12; V gene: TRBV10-3; CDR3 protein: AIKGTASDYGYT
J gene: TRBJ1-5; CDR3 length: 12; V gene: TRBV29-1; CDR3 protein: SVAESGFGQPQH
J gene: TRBJ2-5; CDR3 length: 12; V gene: TRBV5-1; CDR3 protein: ASRTGQAQETQY
J gene: TRBJ2-7; CDR3 length: 13; V gene: TRBV3-1/TRBV3-2; CDR3 protein: ASSQAQPGKYEQY
J gene: TRBJ1-1; CDR3 length: 12; V gene: TRBV6-2/TRBV6-3; CDR3 protein: ASSASGGGTEAF
J gene: TRBJ1-3; CDR3 length: 11; V gene: TRBV27; CDR3 protein: ASSPFPGRTIY
J gene: TRBJ1-4; CDR3 length: 10; V gene: TRBV6-5; CDR3 protein: ASRDIDEKLF
J gene: TRBJ1-5; CDR3 length: 14; V gene: TRBV6-1; CDR3 protein: ASSAIQKGGLQPQH
J gene: TRBJ2-2; CDR3 length: 13; V gene: TRBV5-1; CDR3 protein: ASSLGQAGTGELF
J gene: TRBJ1-1; CDR3 length: 14; V gene: TRBV21-1; CDR3 protein: ASSKLQGKLNTEAF
J gene: TRBJ1-6; CDR3 length: 13; V gene: TRBV2; CDR3 protein: ASTWQSSYNSPLH
J gene: TRBJ2-3; CDR3 length: 10; V gene: TRBV4-2; CDR3 protein: ASSQALGAQY
J gene: TRBJ1-2; CDR3 length: 13; V gene: TRBV28; CDR3 protein: ASRTSGTDTWGYT
J gene: TRBJ2-1; CDR3 length: 12; V gene: TRBV4-3; CDR3 protein: ASSQDLVPNEQF
J gene: TRBJ2-1; CDR3 length: 13; V gene: TRBV6-6; CDR3 protein: ASRDRGMLYNEQF
J gene: TRBJ1-4; CDR3 length: 14; V gene: TRBV9; CDR3 protein: ASSVAAGSTNEKLF
J gene: TRBJ2-2; CDR3 length: 15; V gene: TRBV3-1/TRBV3-2; CDR3 protein: ASSPTRGTDNTGELF
J gene: TRBJ2-5; CDR3 length: 13; V gene: TRBV30; CDR3 protein: AWLRDDMIQETQY
J gene: TRBJ1-2; CDR3 length: 13; V gene: TRBV4-3; CDR3 protein: ASSQELGRGYGYT
J gene: TRBJ2-1; CDR3 length: 12; V gene: TRBV4-1; CDR3 protein: ASSQVQGDNEQF
J gene: TRBJ2-3; CDR3 length: 12; V gene: TRBV5-1; CDR3 protein: ASRAGGGTDTQY
J gene: TRBJ2-7; CDR3 length: 12; V gene: TRBV28; CDR3 protein: ASSRGTGPGEQY
J gene: TRBJ1-1; CDR3 length: 13; V gene: TRBV7-8; CDR3 protein: ASSRDPDRAIGAF
J gene: TRBJ1-3; CDR3 length: 15; V gene: TRBV28; CDR3 protein: ASSPQTATGLSNTIY
J gene: TRBJ2-7; CDR3 length: 13; V gene: TRBV4-1; CDR3 protein: ASSQGSGWSYEQY
J gene: TRBJ1-1; CDR3 length: 12; V gene: TRBV27; CDR3 protein: ASSLNVMGGEAF
J gene: TRBJ2-7; CDR3 length: 14; V gene: TRBV6-4; CDR3 protein: ASSDLREQGKYEQY
J gene: TRBJ2-2; CDR3 length: 12; V gene: TRBV6-5; CDR3 protein: ASRRTGNTGELF
J gene: TRBJ2-6; CDR3 length: 15; V gene: TRBV6-2/TRBV6-3; CDR3 protein: ASSKDRASSGANVLT
J gene: TRBJ1-3; CDR3 length: 12; V gene: TRBV28; CDR3 protein: ASSTRDRADTIY
J gene: TRBJ2-7; CDR3 length: 12; V gene: TRBV27; CDR3 protein: ASSLGGADYEQY